This T cell receptor (beta chain) was sequenced in a study of CD8 T cells in ankylosing spondylitis. General observations from the study: Characteristic of ankylosing spondylitis blood, it appeared, was a TCR beta motif comprising eight highly homologous variants.

From germline, CDR1 is KGHSH and CDR2 LQKENI. With 3 bases clipped from V and 4 bases from J, the junction kept 5 bases outside the gene matches. The CDR3 is made up of 15 amino acids. In TCRdb, the 5' RACE reads were re-called with MiXCR into one record per CDR3 protein. This sample carries a few hundred thousand distinct CDR3 sequences, around 20% of them seen once, and the ten largest clones take about a sixth. This clonotype came up a few times. What it recognizes is unknown. The V and J genes are TRBV18 and TRBJ2-2; 7 positions match TRBD1. This receptor was obtained from a male donor with ankylosing spondylitis. Sequenced input: blood, either unsorted or a sorted T cell fraction (not recorded which). The CDR3 region has the DNA TGTGCCAGCTCACCGCGACAGGGCGTCACCGGGGAGCTGTTTTTT. It is translated as CASSPRQGVTGELFF.